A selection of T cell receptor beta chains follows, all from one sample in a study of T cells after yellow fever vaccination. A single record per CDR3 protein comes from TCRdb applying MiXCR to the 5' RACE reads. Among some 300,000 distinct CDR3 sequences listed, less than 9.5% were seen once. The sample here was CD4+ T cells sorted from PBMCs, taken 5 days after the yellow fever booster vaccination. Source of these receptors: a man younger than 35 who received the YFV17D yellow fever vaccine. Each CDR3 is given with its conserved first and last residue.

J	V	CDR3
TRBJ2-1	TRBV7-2	CASSFSGPTEQFF
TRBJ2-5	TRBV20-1	CSAQPRGRETQYF
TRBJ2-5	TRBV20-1	CSAGTGRETQYF
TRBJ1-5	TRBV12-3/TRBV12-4	CASSWYPQPQHF
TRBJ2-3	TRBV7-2	CASSLVVGTDTQYF
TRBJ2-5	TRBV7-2	CATKRGYQETQYF
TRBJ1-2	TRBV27	CASSLRAPNYGYTF
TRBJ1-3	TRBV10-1	CASSESGTNTIYF
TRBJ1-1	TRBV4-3	CASSQAQGRGTEAFF
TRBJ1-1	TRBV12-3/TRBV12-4	CASSSGGTMNTEAFF
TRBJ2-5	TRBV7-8	CASSLAFSGDETQYF
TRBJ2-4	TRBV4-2	CASSPASGGSKNIQYF
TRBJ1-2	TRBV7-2	CASSLAGLEHGYTF
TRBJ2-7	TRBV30	CAWSVEGREYEQYF
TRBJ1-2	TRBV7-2	CASSYRNPYGYTF
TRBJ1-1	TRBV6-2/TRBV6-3	CASSARGIRSVNTEAFF
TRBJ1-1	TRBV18	CASSPDEGEAFF
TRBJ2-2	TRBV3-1	CASSQGGTTGELFF
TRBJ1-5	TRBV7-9	CASSHDRGFSASNQPQHF
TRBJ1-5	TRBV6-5	CASTDGGGGNQPQHF
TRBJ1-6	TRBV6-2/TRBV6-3	CASGGTRDSPLHF
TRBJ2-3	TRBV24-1	CATRDGSDTQYF
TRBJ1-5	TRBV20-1	CSARGTLNQPQHF
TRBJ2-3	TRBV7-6	CASSPRYTSGTDTQYF
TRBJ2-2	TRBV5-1	CASSFTGELFF
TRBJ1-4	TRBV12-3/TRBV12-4	CASSAQGAPTNEKLFF
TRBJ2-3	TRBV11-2	CASSTLAGGPTDTQYF
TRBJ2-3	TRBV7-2	CASSLSGPGGADTQYF
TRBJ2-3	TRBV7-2	CASSPTSGVSQYF
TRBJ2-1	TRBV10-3	CPISVWTDNEQFF
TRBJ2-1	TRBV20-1	CSAPTPSGNEQFF
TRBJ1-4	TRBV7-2	CASSRGSGNEKLFF
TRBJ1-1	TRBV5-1	CASSLMWVGNTEAFF
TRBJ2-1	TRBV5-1	CASSASGSSYNEQFF
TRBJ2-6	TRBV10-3	CAVSRSGANVLTF
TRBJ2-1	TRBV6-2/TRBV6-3	CASKDTTSGGSRQFF
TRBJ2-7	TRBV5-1	CASSLASGREQYF
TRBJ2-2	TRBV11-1	CASSISTGRGQSGELFF
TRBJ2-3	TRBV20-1	CSARTVGPDTQYF
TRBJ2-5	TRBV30	CAWSVLRTSWEETQYF
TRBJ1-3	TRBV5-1	CASSKQGVPSSGNTIYF
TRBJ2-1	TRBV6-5	CASSNGQGSYNEQFF